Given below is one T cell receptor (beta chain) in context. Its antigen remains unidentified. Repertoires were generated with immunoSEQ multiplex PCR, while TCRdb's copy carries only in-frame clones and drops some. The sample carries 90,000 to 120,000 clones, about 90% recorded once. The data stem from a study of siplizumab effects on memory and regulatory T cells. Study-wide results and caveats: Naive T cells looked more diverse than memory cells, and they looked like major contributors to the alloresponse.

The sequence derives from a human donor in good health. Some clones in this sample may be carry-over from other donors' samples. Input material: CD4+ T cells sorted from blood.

The CDR3 sequence: CASSPGPGSQYEQYF. The CDR3 DNA sequence: TGTGCCAGCAGCCCGGGCCCTGGGAGTCAGTACGAGCAGTACTTC. The rearrangement joins TRBV7-3 to TRBJ2-7; D perhaps matches TRBD2 (5 bases). Germline V gene lookup returns CDR1 SGHTA and CDR2 FQGTGA. V lost 5 bases and J 4 bases, leaving 18 bases between the germline ends. This CDR3 has 15 amino acids.